This entry lists 24 T cell receptor beta chains sequenced from one sample in a study of CD8 T cells in Susac syndrome. Reverse transcription used about 0.5 to 1 ug RNA and random hexamers. In TCRdb, the immunoSEQ multiplex PCR reads were re-called with MiXCR into one record per CDR3 protein. The sample includes roughly 130,000 distinct CDR3 sequences, roughly 95% seen only once; the top ten take 0.11% to 0.15%. Material for sequencing was CD4+ T cells from PBMCs. The source is a human donor with Susac syndrome.

Only one count was recorded for this clonotype. The chain joins TRBV7-8 to TRBJ1-2; TRBD1 agrees at 7 bases. CDR1 SGHVS and CDR2 FQNEAQ come from the germline V gene. The CDR3 runs 13 residues. V dropped 3 bases and J dropped 4; count of bases not matched to a gene: 2. The CDR3 is CASSFGDSYGYTF. The CDR3 bases are TGTGCCAGCAGCTTCGGGGACAGCTATGGCTACACCTTC.

The J gene is TRBJ2-3, the V gene TRBV4-1; D is possibly TRBD2 (5 bases). CDR3 length equals 16 residues. V lost 1 base and J 3 bases, leaving 14 bases between the germline ends. Per the germline V gene, CDR1 is MGHRA and CDR2 is YSYEKL. The DNA for the CDR3 is TGCGCCAGCAGCCAAGGGGTAAGGACTCAGACAGATACGCAGTATTTT. Translating gives CASSQGVRTQTDTQYF.

The rearrangement links TRBV10-3 to TRBJ2-7; no clear D. The CDR3 loop spans 12 amino acids. Germline loops: CDR1 ENHRY, CDR2 SYGVKD. V lost 5 bases and J lost 0, with 5 bases in between. CDR3 bases: TGTGCCATCAGTCAGACCTCCTACGAGCAGTACTTC. Its translation is CAISQTSYEQYF.

The chain couples TRBV30 to TRBJ2-3; TRBD2 might be the D (5 bases). CDR3 length equals 14 residues. CDR1 is GTSNPN and CDR2 is SVGIG in the germline V gene (reference sequence). The V and J ends lost 3 bases and 1 base respectively, with 11 bases between them. The CDR3 here is CAWSFGAGTDTQYF. The CDR3 DNA reads TGTGCCTGGAGCTTTGGAGCGGGCACAGATACGCAGTATTTT.

The genes are TRBV20-1 and TRBJ2-1, with D perhaps assigned TRBD1 or TRBD2 (6 bases each). With 5 bases removed from V and 6 bases from J, the gap between germline ends came to 17 bases. This CDR3 comprises 14 residues. In germline, CDR1 is DFQATT, CDR2 SNEGSKA (reference sequence). In nucleotides, the CDR3 is TGCAGTGCTCCGCCGAGCAGGGGAGGCAATGAGCAGTTCTTC. This codes for CSAPPSRGGNEQFF.

V is TRBV5-5 and J is TRBJ1-5, with D possibly matching TRBD1 (6 bases). Germline loops: CDR1 SGHKS, CDR2 YYEKEE (reference sequence). V lost 0 bases, J lost 6 bases, and 13 bases lay in between. This CDR3 has 15 residues. CDR3 coding DNA: TGTGCCAGCAGCTTGGGGGGGGCGCTTAGTCAGCCCCAGCATTTT. Residues: CASSLGGALSQPQHF.

The chain links TRBV9 to TRBJ1-5; no firm D call. The CDR3 covers 12 residues. V lost 7 bases, J lost 1 base, and 6 bases lay in between. Germline CDR1 is SGDLS and CDR2 is YYNGEE. The DNA for the CDR3 is TGTGCCAGCGGCGCGAGCAATCAGCCCCAGCATTTT. Translation gives CASGASNQPQHF.

The gene calls are TRBV25-1 and TRBJ2-5; no definite D call. Trimming stripped 2 bases from V and 3 bases from J, with 10 bases between. Germline CDR1 and CDR2: MGHDK and SYGVNS. This CDR3 contains 14 residues. The CDR3 sequence is CASSELGSKETQYF. DNA for the CDR3: TGTGCCAGCAGTGAACTAGGCAGCAAAGAGACCCAGTACTTC.

V is TRBV20-1 and J is TRBJ1-5; TRBD1 matches at 8 bases. This CDR3 contains 13 residues. V lost 8 bases, J lost 3 bases, and 6 bases stayed unmatched. Looked up from germline, CDR1 is DFQATT and CDR2 is SNEGSKA (reference sequence). The CDR3 loop reads CSTGTGYNQPQHF. The CDR3 DNA sequence: TGCAGTACTGGGACAGGTTACAATCAGCCCCAGCATTTT.

The chain couples TRBV7-9 to TRBJ2-7, with D maybe TRBD2 (6 bases). Germline-derived CDR1 and CDR2 are SEHNR and FQNEAQ (reference sequence). The CDR3 sequence is 15 residues long. The ends were cut back, 1 base at V and 4 bases at J, with 14 bases in the middle. The CDR3 region has the DNA TGTGCCAGCAGCTTAGATGGCGGGACGGAATACGAGCAGTACTTC. Protein product: CASSLDGGTEYEQYF.

The gene calls are TRBV20-1 and TRBJ1-2; 11 nucleotides match TRBD1. CDR3 size: 15 residues. Germline V gene data show CDR1 as DFQATT and CDR2 as SNEGSKA (reference sequence). With 1 base clipped from V and 3 bases from J, the junction kept 4 bases outside the gene matches. As DNA, the CDR3 is TGCAGTGCTAGAGGGACAGGGGGCATCGACTATGGCTACACCTTC. Residues: CSARGTGGIDYGYTF.

This clonotype was seen only once. The chain combines TRBV20-1 with TRBJ2-7; maybe TRBD1 (6 bases). In germline, CDR1 is DFQATT, CDR2 SNEGSKA (reference sequence). The CDR3 consists of 14 residues. V was cut by 1 base and J by 3 bases, with 13 bases left in between. CDR3 DNA: TGCAGTGCTAGAGGGGACACGCTGAGCTACGAGCAGTACTTC. This sequence encodes CSARGDTLSYEQYF.

This chain joins TRBV6-5 and TRBJ2-7; D is ambiguous. CDR1 and CDR2 (germline): MNHEY, SVGAGI. The CDR3 has 13 amino acids. V lost 6 bases to trimming and J lost 3 bases, with 12 bases between them. Here the CDR3 reads CASRPPAVYEQYF. The CDR3 nucleotides are TGTGCCAGCAGACCCCCGGCAGTCTACGAGCAGTACTTC.

This rearrangement joins TRBV29-1 to TRBJ2-7; D unclear. CDR3 length equals 11 residues. The V end was cut by 6 bases, the J end by 3 bases, with 9 bases between. CDR1 and CDR2 (germline): SQVTM, ANQGSEA. The CDR3 here is CSVIHSYEQYF. The CDR3 bases are TGCAGCGTCATCCACAGCTACGAGCAGTACTTC.

The J gene is TRBJ2-7, the V gene TRBV14, with 7 bases fitting TRBD2. The V segment lost 1 base and the J segment 4 bases; nucleotides outside the gene matches: 4. In germline, CDR1 is SGHDN, CDR2 FVKESK. This CDR3 is 14 amino acids long. Written as DNA, the CDR3 is TGTGCCAGCAGCCAAGCTAGCGGTATTTACGAGCAGTACTTC. Amino acid sequence: CASSQASGIYEQYF.

The genes are TRBV28 and TRBJ1-2; no firm D call. Germline CDR1 is MDHEN and CDR2 is SYDVKM. V lost 6 bases to trimming and J lost 1 base, with 3 bases between them. There are 11 residues in the CDR3. The CDR3 here is CASRINYGYTF. The CDR3 DNA reads TGTGCCAGCAGGATTAACTATGGCTACACCTTC.

Here the CDR3 reads CSVDRQGIRETQYF. For the CDR3, the DNA is TGCAGCGTTGACAGACAGGGGATACGAGAGACCCAGTACTTC. The J gene is TRBJ2-5, the V gene TRBV29-1; TRBD1 agrees at 8 bases. Looked up from germline, CDR1 is SQVTM and CDR2 is ANQGSEA. The CDR3 consists of 14 residues. J lost 4 bases, V lost 3 bases, and 7 bases had no gene match.

The CDR3 sequence: CASSVGTGTGDSYEQYF. The CDR3 bases are TGTGCCAGCAGCGTAGGCACCGGAACAGGGGACTCCTACGAGCAGTACTTC. The V call is TRBV9, the J call TRBJ2-7, with 7 bases lining up with TRBD1. The V and J ends lost 0 bases and 0 bases, in that order; junction bases with no gene match: 9. The CDR3 length is 17 residues. Germline values: CDR1 SGDLS, CDR2 YYNGEE.

The rearrangement uses TRBV3-1 and TRBJ2-4, with 8 bases matching TRBD1. Germline trimming cut 0 bases from V and 4 bases from J; bases unmatched to any gene: 5. The CDR3 contains 16 residues. Per germline, CDR1 LGHDT and CDR2 YNNKEL (reference sequence). CDR3 coding DNA: TGTGCCAGCAGCCAAGATTTGAGACAGGGGAAAAACATTCAGTACTTC. It is translated as CASSQDLRQGKNIQYF.

This clonotype came up once. J is TRBJ1-2 and V is TRBV27; tentatively, D is TRBD1 (5 bases). Trimming stripped 5 bases from V and 3 bases from J, with 16 bases between. Germline V gives CDR1 MNHEY, CDR2 SMNVEV (reference sequence). The CDR3 length is 15 residues. CDR3 region: CASSPLPQGHYGYTF. In DNA form, the CDR3 reads TGTGCCAGCAGTCCCCTGCCCCAGGGCCACTATGGCTACACCTTC.

The gene calls are TRBV5-4 and TRBJ2-5, with 8 bases that match TRBD2. CDR1 and CDR2 from the germline V gene are SGHNT and YYREEE (reference sequence). Trimming took 0 bases from V and 3 from J; bases not matched to a gene: 1. CDR3 length: 14 amino acids. CDR3 amino acids: CASSLEGLEETQYF. The CDR3 DNA reads TGTGCCAGCAGCTTGGAGGGACTAGAAGAGACCCAGTACTTC.

The rearrangement links TRBV4-1 to TRBJ2-7, with 7 bases that match TRBD1. CDR1 and CDR2 (germline): MGHRA, YSYEKL. J gave up 7 bases and V 3 bases, and 12 bases lay outside the gene matches. The CDR3 runs to 15 residues. CDR3 nucleotides: TGCGCCAGCAGCCAGATGGGACAGTCATCTCGGGAGCAGTACTTC. As protein: CASSQMGQSSREQYF.

In this sample, this clonotype turned up once. This chain joins TRBV30 and TRBJ2-5; no definite D call. This CDR3 contains 13 residues. CDR1 GTSNPN and CDR2 SVGIG come from the germline V gene (reference sequence). V gave up 0 bases and J gave up 0 bases, with 5 bases separating them. CDR3 loop: CAWSVEYQETQYF. The CDR3 bases are TGTGCCTGGAGTGTAGAGTACCAAGAGACCCAGTACTTC.

The chain employs TRBV3-1 and TRBJ1-2, with 8 positions matching TRBD1. Trimming at V came to 10 bases and at J to 8 bases, leaving 9 bases not matched to a gene. CDR1 and CDR2 (germline): LGHDT, YNNKEL (reference sequence). The CDR3 is made up of 12 amino acids. CDR3 sequence reads: CATHQGAGGYTF. CDR3 bases: TGTGCCACCCATCAGGGGGCGGGCGGCTACACCTTC. Full variable domain (missing parts from reference TRBV3-1 and TRBJ1-2): DTAVSQTPKYLVTQMGNDKSIKCEQNLGHDTMYWYKQDSKKFLKIMFSYNNKELIINETVPNRFSPKSPDKAHLNLHINSLELGDSAVYFCATHQGAGGYTFGSGTRLTVV.